One sample yielded the 18 T cell receptor beta chains listed below, sequenced in a study of spatial heterogeneity in lung cancer. Specified time point: sample taken at primary tumor resection. Via MiXCR, TCRdb re-called the 5' RACE reads, giving one row per CDR3 protein. The data contain about 6,100 distinct CDR3 sequences, less than 9% of them singletons. The sample consisted of normal lung tissue next to the tumor, taken at surgery. These receptors were obtained from a female donor with early-stage non-small cell lung cancer.

The rearrangement joins TRBV2 to TRBJ2-5; possibly TRBD2 for D (5 bases). The CDR3 runs to 13 residues. Germline values: CDR1 SNHLY, CDR2 FYNNEI. V shed 5 bases and J shed 5 bases, with 12 bases lying between them. As DNA, the CDR3 is TGTGCCAGCAGTCCCCCTCGGGGTGAGACCCAGTACTTC. It codes for CASSPPRGETQYF.

This clonotype has only a few counts. The chain uses TRBV28 and TRBJ1-1; 7 positions match TRBD1. The ends lost 6 bases at V and 5 bases at J; junction bases unmatched: 6. CDR3 length: 13 residues. Germline CDR1 reads MDHEN; CDR2 reads SYDVKM. The CDR3 reads CASRRQGWTEAFF. The DNA of the CDR3 is TGTGCCAGCAGAAGACAGGGATGGACTGAAGCTTTCTTT. The full variable domain, its missing parts supplied by reference TRBV28 and TRBJ1-1, is DVKVTQSSRYLVKRTGEKVFLECVQDMDHENMFWYRQDPGLGLRLIYFSYDVKMKEKGDIPEGYSVSREKKERFSLILESASTNQTSMYLCASRRQGWTEAFFGQGTRLTVV.

This clonotype qualifies as medium-sized (0.01 to 0.1%). The chain recombines TRBV5-4 with TRBJ1-1, with D perhaps TRBD1 (5 bases). CDR3 length: 15 amino acids. The germline CDR1 and CDR2 sequences are SGHNT and YYREEE (reference sequence). The V and J ends lost 0 bases and 6 bases respectively, with 15 bases between them. The CDR3 DNA reads as TGTGCCAGCAGCTTGGCGTCGCAAGGGGACTCTGAAGCTTTCTTT. Residues: CASSLASQGDSEAFF.

This clonotype rates as medium-sized. The rearrangement links TRBV10-2 to TRBJ1-2, with TRBD1 as a possible D gene (5 bases). The germline gives CDR1 WSHSY, CDR2 SAAADI. The germline V and J ends were trimmed by 4 bases and 6 bases, with 15 bases remaining between them. The CDR3 is made up of 14 amino acids. CDR3 sequence (DNA): TGCGCCAGCAGTGGGGGCTCCCGGGGTCATGGCTACACCTTC. It is translated as CASSGGSRGHGYTF.

This clonotype is medium-sized within its sample. The junction departs from the called germline gene at one end, perhaps through a read error. The chain links TRBV20-1 to TRBJ1-1; D is perhaps TRBD1 (6 bases). This CDR3 comprises 15 residues. Looked up from germline, CDR1 is DFQATT and CDR2 is SNEGSKA (reference sequence). The CDR3 loop is CSAGDPQGHFSEAFF. The CDR3 region has the DNA TGCAGTGCTGGAGACCCGCAGGGGCATTTTTCTGAAGCTTTCTTT.

The chain uses TRBV7-2 and TRBJ2-7; 12 bases align to TRBD1. CDR3 length equals 14 residues. J was trimmed by 5 bases and V by 7 bases; bases with no gene match: 6. Germline CDR1 is SGHTA and CDR2 is FQGNSA. CDR3 coding DNA: TGTGCCAGCAACTTGGGGACAGGGGGCGACGAGCAGTACTTC. Translation gives CASNLGTGGDEQYF.

This clonotype is classed as medium-sized. V and J are TRBV7-2 and TRBJ1-4; no clear D. Trimming cost V 0 bases and J 14 bases, with 13 bases left between them. CDR3 length: 13 residues. Germline V gene lookup returns CDR1 SGHTA and CDR2 FQGNSA. The CDR3 loop is CASSLARSASLFF. Here the CDR3 DNA reads TGTGCCAGCAGCTTAGCCAGAAGCGCGTCGCTGTTTTTT.

This chain links TRBV7-2 with TRBJ2-1; 13 bases are a match to TRBD2. V gave up 5 bases and J gave up 11 bases; unmatched junction bases: 9. The CDR3 has 15 amino acids. Germline V lookup: CDR1 SGHTA, CDR2 FQGNSA. The CDR3 loop reads CASSTSSGLAGKQFF. The CDR3 nucleotides are TGTGCCAGCAGCACCTCTTCGGGACTAGCGGGGAAGCAGTTCTTC.

This clonotype was detected ten times or more. The CDR3: CASTETGNTEAFF. DNA for the CDR3: TGTGCCAGCACCGAGACAGGGAACACTGAAGCTTTCTTT. The chain carries TRBV6-1 and TRBJ1-1, with a possible D match to TRBD1 (6 bases). Germline CDR1 MNHNS, CDR2 SASEGT. V gave up 7 bases and J gave up 1 base, with 10 bases separating them. The CDR3 contains 13 residues.

By its share, this clonotype is medium-sized. The V gene is TRBV19, the J gene TRBJ2-5; TRBD2 matches 7 bases. Per germline, CDR1 LNHDA and CDR2 SQIVND (reference sequence). This CDR3 is built from 13 residues. The trim removed 6 bases at V and 2 bases at J, leaving 3 bases unmatched. In nucleotides, the CDR3 is TGTGCCAGTAGCTCGGGACTACAAGAGACCCAGTACTTC. Its translation: CASSSGLQETQYF. Supplemented by reference TRBV19 and TRBJ2-5, the full variable domain reads DGGITQSPKYLFRKEGQNVTLSCEQNLNHDAMYWYRQDPGQGLRLIYYSQIVNDFQKGDIAEGYSVSREKKESFPLTVTSAQKNPTAFYLCASSSGLQETQYFGPGTRLLVL.

This clonotype was observed a few times. V usage is TRBV6-2 or TRBV6-3 and J usage is TRBJ1-5, with 10 nucleotides matching TRBD1. CDR1 and CDR2 (germline): MNHEY, SVGEGT. This CDR3 has 14 residues. V shed 2 bases, J shed 6 bases, and the junction held 1 base outside the gene matches. For the CDR3, the DNA is TGTGCCAGCAGTTACGGGACAGGGGTTCAGCCCCAGCATTTT. Translating it yields CASSYGTGVQPQHF.

This clonotype counts as medium-sized (0.01 to 0.1%). The rearrangement uses TRBV2 and TRBJ2-7; either TRBD1 or TRBD2 may fit D (5 bases each). The V and J ends lost 3 bases and 7 bases respectively, with 16 bases between them. Germline loops: CDR1 SNHLY, CDR2 FYNNEI. The CDR3 extends over 14 amino acids. The CDR3 DNA reads as TGTGCCAGCAGTGAGGGACGTCGGGCTAGGGAGCAGTACTTC. It encodes CASSEGRRAREQYF.

This clonotype was picked up many times. The CDR3 protein is CASSNSLGSAAGYTF. The CDR3 DNA follows: TGCGCCAGCAGCAACTCTCTGGGGAGTGCCGCGGGCTACACCTTC. The genes are TRBV4-3 and TRBJ1-2; D is ambiguous. Germline V lookup: CDR1 LGHNA, CDR2 YSLEER. This CDR3 region has 15 residues. The V and J ends lost 5 bases and 8 bases respectively, with 21 bases between them.

By its share, this clonotype is medium-sized. The chain links TRBV3-1 to TRBJ2-1; tentative D call: TRBD1 (6 bases). There are 12 residues in the CDR3. Trimming removed 6 bases at V and 5 bases at J, with 8 bases between. CDR1 and CDR2 (germline): LGHDT, YNNKEL (reference sequence). The CDR3: CASRQGNNEQFF. In nucleotides, the CDR3 is TGTGCCAGCAGACAGGGAAACAATGAGCAGTTCTTC.

In its sample, this clonotype is medium-sized. The rearrangement uses TRBV12-3 or TRBV12-4 and TRBJ1-2; D gene uncertain. The V end was cut by 1 base, the J end by 8 bases, with 17 bases between. This CDR3 is 15 amino acids long. The CDR3 loop is CASSLGVAAGRGYTF. The CDR3 bases are TGTGCCAGCAGTTTAGGGGTGGCGGCGGGTCGGGGCTACACCTTC.

The table lists this clonotype with many counts. V is TRBV4-1 and J is TRBJ1-1; TRBD1 matches 8 bases. CDR3 length equals 15 residues. The germline CDR1 and CDR2 sequences are MGHRA and YSYEKL. The ends lost 4 bases at V and 6 bases at J; junction bases unmatched: 10. This chain's CDR3 is CASSPIAQGVAEAFF. CDR3 sequence (DNA): TGCGCCAGCAGCCCGATAGCACAGGGGGTGGCTGAAGCTTTCTTT.

The chain has TRBV11-2 and TRBJ1-2; weak D call: TRBD1 (6 bases). Trimming cost V 5 bases and J 6 bases, with 19 bases left between them. Germline V gene sequence: CDR1 SGHAT, CDR2 FQNNGV. This CDR3 comprises 15 residues. This CDR3 is CASSPMGAGHDGYTF. In DNA form, the CDR3 reads TGTGCCAGCAGCCCAATGGGGGCAGGGCACGATGGCTACACCTTC.

This clonotype was counted at least ten times. This chain's CDR3 is CASSLVGGNNSPLHF. The CDR3 coding sequence is TGCGCCAGCAGCTTGGTAGGGGGAAATAATTCACCCCTCCACTTT. The chain employs TRBV5-1 and TRBJ1-6; tentative D call: TRBD1 (6 bases). The CDR3 is made up of 15 amino acids. Between the trimmed V and J ends, which lost 0 bases and 5 bases, there was a span of 9 bases. The germline V gene has CDR1 SGHRS and CDR2 YFSETQ. Complete variable domain (other parts from reference TRBV5-1 and TRBJ1-6): KAGVTQTPRYLIKTRGQQVTLSCSPISGHRSVSWYQQTPGQGLQFLFEYFSETQRNKGNFPGRFSGRQFSNSRSEMNVSTLELGDSALYLCASSLVGGNNSPLHFGNGTRLTVT.